Listed below are T cell receptor beta chains from one sample, sequenced in a study of T cell changes during pregnancy in multiple sclerosis. Generated by immunoSEQ multiplex PCR, the TCRdb table keeps only in-frame clones and is missing some. This sample has tens of thousands of clones; around nine tenths occur once, and the top ten carry 1% to 1.5%. Sequenced here: peripheral blood, sampled in the third trimester of pregnancy. The receptors here all came from a female donor with multiple sclerosis, enrolled in a pregnancy study. Both conserved end residues are part of each CDR3. A D gene is named only where the DNA matches it firmly. The size entry is marked missing in some rows and otherwise reads once, few, many or a size class.

j_gene,v_gene,abundance,d_gene,CDR3nt,CDR3aa
TRBJ2-2,TRBV11-3,-,-,TGTGCCAGCAGCTTACTGGGGGCTAGCACCGGGGAGCTGTTTTTT,CASSLLGASTGELFF
TRBJ1-1,TRBV4-1,-,-,TGCGCCAGCAGCCAAGATACAGGGAACACTGAAGCTTTCTTT,CASSQDTGNTEAFF
TRBJ2-1,TRBV5-1,-,-,TGCGCCAGCAGCTTGTTGGCAGGGACTTACAATGAGCAGTTCTTC,CASSLLAGTYNEQFF
TRBJ1-2,TRBV19,-,TRBD1,TGTGCCAGTAGTATAGGGCCCCAGGGGGGCTATGGCTACACCTTC,CASSIGPQGGYGYTF
TRBJ1-2,TRBV29-1,medium-sized,-,TGCAGCGTTGACAGGGCGGGGAACTATGGCTACACCTTC,CSVDRAGNYGYTF
TRBJ2-7,TRBV11-1,-,-,TGTGCCAGCAGGGGACAAGGAGCCTCCTACGAGCAGTACTTC,CASRGQGASYEQYF
TRBJ1-1,TRBV6-1,-,-,TGTGCCAGCAGTGCGGGGGGTGTGAACACTGAAGCTTTCTTT,CASSAGGVNTEAFF
TRBJ2-7,TRBV7-4,-,-,TGTGCCAGCAGGACGAGCGGGGACAATTACGAGCAGTACTTC,CASRTSGDNYEQYF
TRBJ2-5,TRBV11-2,-,-,TGTGCCAGCAGCGCAGGGGATTGGGAGACCCAGTACTTC,CASSAGDWETQYF
TRBJ2-1,TRBV30,-,TRBD1,TGTGCCTGGAGTGTCGAAGGGGGCGCAGTTCGGCAGTTCTTC,CAWSVEGGAVRQFF
TRBJ2-1,TRBV10-3,-,TRBD2,TGTGCCATCAGTGGTGCCGGGACTAGCGGGAGGATCTATGAGCAGTTCTTC,CAISGAGTSGRIYEQFF
TRBJ2-3,TRBV30,-,TRBD2,TGTGCCTGGAGTGTACCGGGACTAGCGGGATCAGATACGCAGTATTTT,CAWSVPGLAGSDTQYF
TRBJ2-5,TRBV19,-,-,TGTGCCAGTAGTATTGTTCCGCGGGAGACCCAGTACTTC,CASSIVPRETQYF
TRBJ2-7,TRBV2,-,TRBD2,TGTGCCAGCAGTGGTGTTAGCGGGAGAGAGGGCGAGCAGTACTTC,CASSGVSGREGEQYF
TRBJ1-2,TRBV5-4,-,-,TGTGCCAGCAGCATGGAGCCAGGGGACCTCTATGGCTACACCTTC,CASSMEPGDLYGYTF
TRBJ2-1,TRBV7-9,-,TRBD1,TGTGCCAGCAGCTTAATACAGGGGGCCTACAATGAGCAGTTCTTC,CASSLIQGAYNEQFF
TRBJ1-4,TRBV4-1,-,-,TGCGCCAGCAGCCAAGATATGGAGGGTTTAAATGAAAAACTGTTTTTT,CASSQDMEGLNEKLFF
TRBJ2-7,TRBV5-5,-,TRBD2,TGTGCCAGCAGCTTGGGAACTAGCGGGGGCTACGAGCAGTACTTC,CASSLGTSGGYEQYF
TRBJ2-3,TRBV29-1,-,TRBD1,TGCAGCGTTCCAAAGACAGGGTGGGCAGATACGCAGTATTTT,CSVPKTGWADTQYF
TRBJ2-3,TRBV7-2,-,-,TGTGCCAGCAGCTTCGCACAGGGGGGGACAGATACGCAGTATTTT,CASSFAQGGTDTQYF
TRBJ2-7,TRBV28,-,-,TGTGCCAGCAGGCAGCAGGGTTACGAGCAGTACTTC,CASRQQGYEQYF
TRBJ2-5,TRBV5-6,-,TRBD2,TGTGCCAGCAGCATAGAGGGATGGGGGGGGGAGACCCAGTACTTC,CASSIEGWGGETQYF
TRBJ2-7,TRBV28,-,TRBD2,TGTGCCGGCCGACTAGCGGGTACCTACGAGCAGTACTTC,CAGRLAGTYEQYF
TRBJ1-4,TRBV2,-,-,TGTGCCAGCAGTGGAGACGACACGCTAAGGAATGAAAAACTGTTTTTT,CASSGDDTLRNEKLFF
TRBJ1-2,TRBV6-6,-,-,TGTGCCAGCAGTTACGTTCGCGTAAATGGCTACACCTTC,CASSYVRVNGYTF
TRBJ2-1,TRBV25-1,-,-,TGTGCCAGCAGTGGTACTAGGCCTAGGGATGAGCAGTTCTTC,CASSGTRPRDEQFF
TRBJ2-7,TRBV12-5,-,TRBD1,TGTGCTAGTGGTCGTCAAATGGACAGGGGGATTCACGAGCAGTACTTC,CASGRQMDRGIHEQYF